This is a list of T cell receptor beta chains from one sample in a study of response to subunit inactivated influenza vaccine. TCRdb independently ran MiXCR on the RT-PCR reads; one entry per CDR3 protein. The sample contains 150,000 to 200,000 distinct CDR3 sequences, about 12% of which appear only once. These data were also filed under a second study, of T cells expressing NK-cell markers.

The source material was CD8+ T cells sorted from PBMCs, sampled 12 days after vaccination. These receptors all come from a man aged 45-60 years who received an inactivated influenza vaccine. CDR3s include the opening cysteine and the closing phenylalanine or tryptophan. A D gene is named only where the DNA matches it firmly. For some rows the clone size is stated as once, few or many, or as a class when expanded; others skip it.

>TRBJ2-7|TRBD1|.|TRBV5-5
CASSGTGTESPYEQYF
TGTGCCAGCAGCGGTACCGGGACAGAGAGTCCCTACGAGCAGTACTTC
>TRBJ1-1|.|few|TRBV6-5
CASSYVGTTEGTEAFF
TGTGCCAGCAGTTACGTCGGGACTACCGAAGGCACTGAAGCTTTCTTT
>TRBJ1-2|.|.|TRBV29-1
CSAFAGTTNYGYTF
TGCAGCGCCTTTGCGGGGACCACTAACTATGGCTACACCTTC
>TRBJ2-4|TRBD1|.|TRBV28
CASSSRSSTGGLAKNIQYF
TGTGCCAGCAGCTCCCGCTCCTCTACAGGGGGCTTGGCCAAAAACATTCAGTACTTC
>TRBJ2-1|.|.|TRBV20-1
CSARGPLADSYNEQFF
TGCAGTGCTAGGGGCCCCTTAGCGGACTCCTACAATGAGCAGTTCTTC
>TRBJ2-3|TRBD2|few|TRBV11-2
CASSSFTSGGADTQYF
TGTGCCAGCAGCTCCTTTACTAGCGGGGGGGCAGATACGCAGTATTTT
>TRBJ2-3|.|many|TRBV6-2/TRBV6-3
CASSYERGKGTDTQYF
TGTGCCAGCAGTTACGAGAGGGGAAAGGGCACAGATACGCAGTATTTT
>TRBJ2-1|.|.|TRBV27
CASSLSYPAYNEQFF
TGTGCCAGCAGTTTAAGCTACCCGGCCTACAATGAGCAGTTCTTC
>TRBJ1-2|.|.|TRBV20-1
CSASSGHDRGGYTF
TGCAGTGCTAGCTCAGGACACGACCGGGGCGGCTACACCTTC
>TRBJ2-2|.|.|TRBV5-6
CASSFYSGELFF
TGTGCCAGCAGCTTCTATAGCGGGGAGCTGTTTTTT
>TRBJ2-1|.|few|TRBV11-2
CASSPSYEEISYNEQFF
TGTGCCAGCAGCCCCTCCTACGAGGAAATCTCCTACAATGAGCAGTTCTTC
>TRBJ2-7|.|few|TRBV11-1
CASSGGTNDYEQYF
TGTGCCAGCAGCGGCGGGACAAATGACTACGAGCAGTACTTC
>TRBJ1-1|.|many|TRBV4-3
CASSPVWGGETEAFF
TGCGCCAGCAGCCCGGTATGGGGGGGAGAGACTGAAGCTTTCTTT
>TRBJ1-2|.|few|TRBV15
CATSREQGNGYTF
TGTGCCACCAGCAGAGAGCAGGGGAATGGCTACACCTTC
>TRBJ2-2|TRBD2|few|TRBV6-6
CASLSGGAGELFF
TGTGCCAGCCTTAGCGGGGGGGCCGGGGAGCTGTTTTTT
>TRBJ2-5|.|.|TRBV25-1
CASHRTHAQETQYF
TGTGCCAGCCATCGGACACATGCCCAAGAGACCCAGTACTTC
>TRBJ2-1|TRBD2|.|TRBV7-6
CASSYSGGASYEQFF
TGTGCCAGCAGCTATAGCGGGGGGGCCTCCTATGAGCAGTTCTTC
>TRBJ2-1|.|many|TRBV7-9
CASSLPLGDEQFF
TGTGCCAGCAGCTTACCACTAGGAGATGAGCAGTTCTTC
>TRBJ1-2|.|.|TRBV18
CASSASTLFPDYGYTF
TGTGCCAGCTCAGCTAGCACACTCTTCCCTGACTATGGCTACACCTTC
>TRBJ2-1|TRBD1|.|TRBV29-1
CSAIQGGRSNVYNEQFF
TGCAGCGCCATCCAAGGGGGCAGGTCGAATGTCTACAATGAGCAGTTCTTC
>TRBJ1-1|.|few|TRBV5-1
CASSSPSNTEAFF
TGCGCCAGCAGCTCTCCGAGTAACACTGAAGCTTTCTTT
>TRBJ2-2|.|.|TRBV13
CASSFGTPNTGELFF
TGTGCCAGCAGCTTTGGGACACCGAACACCGGGGAGCTGTTTTTT
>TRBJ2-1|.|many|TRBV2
CASSAQGGLSYNEQFF
TGTGCCAGCAGTGCTCAGGGGGGTCTCTCCTACAATGAGCAGTTCTTC
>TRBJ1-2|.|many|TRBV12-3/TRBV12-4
CASSPQHRAWGYTF
TGTGCCAGCAGTCCCCAGCACAGGGCATGGGGCTACACCTTC
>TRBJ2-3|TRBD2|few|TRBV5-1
CASSYTSGSIDTQYF
TGCGCCAGCAGCTACACTAGCGGGAGTATAGATACGCAGTATTTT
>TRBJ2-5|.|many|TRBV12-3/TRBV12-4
CASTKFGREETQYF
TGTGCCAGCACCAAATTCGGCAGAGAAGAGACCCAGTACTTC
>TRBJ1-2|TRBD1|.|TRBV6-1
CASKTGYNYGYTF
TGTGCCAGTAAGACAGGGTACAACTATGGCTACACCTTC
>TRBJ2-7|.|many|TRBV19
CASSIEADGPYEQYF
TGTGCCAGTAGTATAGAGGCCGATGGACCCTACGAGCAGTACTTC